The next 12 T cell receptor beta chains were all read from a single sample in a study of chemoradiotherapy in HPV16-positive cancers. Measured with immunoSEQ multiplex PCR; TCRdb has only the in-frame clones, and not every one. The sample includes about 6,700 clones, around 86% of them seen just once. This sample comprised tumor tissue, obtained from a patient who underwent chemoradiotherapy. The receptors derive from a human donor with HPV-associated anogenital cancer.

This clone was observed a few times. The J gene is TRBJ1-5, the V gene TRBV2, with D uncertain. The CDR3 loop spans 13 amino acids. With 4 bases removed from V and 9 bases from J, the gap between germline ends came to 13 bases. Per the germline V gene, CDR1 is SNHLY and CDR2 is FYNNEI. Here the CDR3 reads CASSVAEGRPQHF. The CDR3 DNA follows: TGTGCCAGCAGTGTAGCTGAGGGTAGGCCCCAGCATTTT.

The rearrangement links TRBV7-3 to TRBJ2-1, with D possibly being TRBD1 (6 bases). The germline V gene encodes CDR1 SGHTA and CDR2 FQGTGA. The length of the CDR3 is 15 residues. V lost 4 bases, J lost 4 bases, and 14 bases lay in between. Here the CDR3 DNA reads TGTGCCAGCAGCTCCACAGGGACACAGTACAATGAGCAGTTCTTC. Translation gives CASSSTGTQYNEQFF.

V usage is TRBV5-1 and J usage is TRBJ2-4; no clear D gene. The CDR3 sequence is 14 residues long. Germline V lookup: CDR1 SGHRS, CDR2 YFSETQ. Trimming pared 0 bases from V and 5 bases from J, leaving 9 bases between. The CDR3, as DNA: TGCGCCAGCAGCTTGGGAGGCAGAGAAAACATTCAGTACTTC. Its protein product is CASSLGGRENIQYF.

This chain joins TRBV11-2 and TRBJ2-7; D call uncertain. V was cut by 3 bases and J by 3 bases, with 9 bases left in between. This CDR3 has 13 residues. Germline CDR1 reads SGHAT; CDR2 reads FQNNGV. As DNA, the CDR3 is TGTGCCAGCAGCTTCGACACCTACTACGAGCAGTACTTC. Protein: CASSFDTYYEQYF.

V is TRBV4-1 and J is TRBJ2-2; D remains ambiguous. The germline gives CDR1 MGHRA, CDR2 YSYEKL. With 3 bases removed from V and 5 bases from J, the gap between germline ends came to 13 bases. The CDR3 is 15 residues long. For the CDR3, the DNA is TGCGCCAGCAGCCAGAGTAGGAAGGGTACCGGGGAGCTGTTTTTT. Its translation is CASSQSRKGTGELFF.

The table lists this clone with a count of one. V and J are TRBV30 and TRBJ2-7; 11 bases are a match to TRBD1. CDR3 length equals 16 residues. Looked up from germline, CDR1 is GTSNPN and CDR2 is SVGIG (reference sequence). V trimming: 4 bases; J trimming: 7 bases; junction bases outside the gene matches: 15. CDR3 sequence (DNA): TGTGCCTGGAACGGGAATCCGGACAGGGGGCTTGGGGAGCAGTACTTC. Protein sequence: CAWNGNPDRGLGEQYF.

Note on this clone: This CDR3 fails to terminate in the conserved phenylalanine or tryptophan, so it likely reflects a read error. No DNA is shown, since the ends of the CDR3 on it are uncertain; the CDR3 is the one TCRdb lists. This chain joins TRBV27 and TRBJ2-4; the table calls TRBD2, which could not be checked here. Including both end residues, the CDR3 is 13 amino acids long. The V gene's germline CDR1 is MNHEY and CDR2 SMNVEV (reference sequence). CDR3 in amino acids: CASSLDECGALYP.

This chain joins TRBV11-3 and TRBJ2-2; D is unclear. This CDR3 spans 16 amino acids. Germline V gene data show CDR1 as SGHNT and CDR2 as YENEEA. Deletions cut 0 bases from V and 0 bases from J, with 8 bases between. The CDR3 region has the DNA TGTGCCAGCAGCTTAGATCCCGGAGCGAACACCGGGGAGCTGTTTTTT. Amino acids: CASSLDPGANTGELFF.

This clone was seen more than once but under ten times. This chain links TRBV19 with TRBJ2-3; D is undetermined. V was cut by 1 base and J by 4 bases, with 6 bases left in between. The length of the CDR3 is 13 residues. The germline V gene encodes CDR1 LNHDA and CDR2 SQIVND (reference sequence). CDR3 residues: CASSIVESDTQYF. For the CDR3, the DNA is TGTGCCAGTAGTATAGTCGAATCAGATACGCAGTATTTT. Variable domain in full (rest from reference TRBV19 and TRBJ2-3): DGGITQSPKYLFRKEGQNVTLSCEQNLNHDAMYWYRQDPGQGLRLIYYSQIVNDFQKGDIAEGYSVSREKKESFPLTVTSAQKNPTAFYLCASSIVESDTQYFGPGTRLTVL.

The sample holds a few counts of this clone. The chain carries TRBV4-1 and TRBJ1-1; D unresolved. Germline values: CDR1 MGHRA, CDR2 YSYEKL. Trimming left V 4 bases short and J 0 bases short, with 6 bases between. The CDR3 totals 13 residues. CDR3 in DNA: TGCGCCAGCAGCCTGACACTGAACACTGAAGCTTTCTTT. This gives the protein CASSLTLNTEAFF.

The gene calls are TRBV2 and TRBJ2-2; TRBD2 might be the D (6 bases). The V gene lost 7 bases and the J gene lost 1 base, with 10 bases spanning the gap. Germline V CDR1 and CDR2: SNHLY, FYNNEI. CDR3 length: 14 residues. The CDR3 here is CASKLAKNTGELFF. DNA for the CDR3: TGTGCCAGCAAACTAGCCAAGAACACCGGGGAGCTGTTTTTT.

The genes are TRBV9 and TRBJ2-1; a weak D match, TRBD1 (6 bases). Germline loops: CDR1 SGDLS, CDR2 YYNGEE. Trimming removed 0 bases at V and 4 bases at J, with 8 bases between. The CDR3 is made up of 14 amino acids. The CDR3 nucleotides are TGTGCCAGCAGCGTAGAGGGGGAGTACAATGAGCAGTTCTTC. This codes for CASSVEGEYNEQFF.